This T cell receptor (beta chain) was sequenced for a study of blood T cells in healthy people across ages. This clonotype was counted only a few times. Alongside a J-beta primer mix, a sample-barcoded 5' primer served in a second PCR lasting 7 to 11 cycles. Each CDR3 protein gets one entry after TCRdb re-called the 5' RACE reads with MiXCR. The table records 1.5 million to 2 million distinct CDR3 sequences, 49% of them present only once. Germline-derived CDR1 and CDR2 are SEHNR and FQNEAQ (reference sequence). The CDR3 consists of 14 residues. Trimming stripped 5 bases from V and 3 bases from J, with 13 bases between.

Specimen: blood. This chain uses TRBV7-9 with TRBJ1-2, with a possible D match to TRBD1 (6 bases). The clonotype comes from a woman between 35 and 50 years old in good health. As DNA, the CDR3 is TGTGCCAGCAGCCTCAGGGGTTCTGACTATGGCTACACCTTC. This codes for CASSLRGSDYGYTF.